These 9 T cell receptor beta chains were sequenced from one sample in a study of blood T cell repertoires in COVID-19. Using immunoSEQ multiplex PCR, the repertoire was profiled, and TCRdb retains in-frame clones only, with some absent. The data show 90,000 to 120,000 clones, with over 60% seen just once and 4.3% held by the top ten. What was sequenced was peripheral blood. Receptor source: a man in his 70s with acute or convalescent COVID-19.

The chain is built from TRBV6-2 or TRBV6-3 and TRBJ2-1, with 9 bases identical to TRBD1. Losses at the gene ends were 6 bases for V and 0 bases for J; bases not matched to a gene: 6. This CDR3 is 16 amino acids long. The germline CDR1 and CDR2 sequences are MNHEY and SVGEGT. The CDR3 protein is CASSIQGASSYNEQFF. The CDR3 DNA sequence: TGTGCCAGCAGCATACAGGGGGCGAGCTCCTACAATGAGCAGTTCTTC.

For the CDR3, the DNA is TGTGCCAGCAGTCGGGACAGCAACTATGGCTACACCTTC. Its translation is CASSRDSNYGYTF. The chain combines TRBV6-5 with TRBJ1-2, with 7 bases lining up with TRBD1. Germline-derived CDR1 and CDR2 are MNHEY and SVGAGI. This CDR3 is built from 13 residues. Losses at the gene ends were 5 bases for V and 2 bases for J; bases not matched to a gene: 2.

V is TRBV24-1 and J is TRBJ2-5; maybe TRBD2 (6 bases). The CDR3 extends over 13 amino acids. Germline assignment: CDR1 KGHDR and CDR2 SFDVKD. Between the trimmed V and J ends, which lost 6 bases and 1 base, there was a span of 8 bases. Here the CDR3 reads CATSRGGQETQYF. The CDR3 coding sequence is TGTGCCACCAGTCGGGGAGGCCAAGAGACCCAGTACTTC.

The V gene is TRBV9, the J gene TRBJ1-1; TRBD1 might be the D (5 bases). Germline V gene data show CDR1 as SGDLS and CDR2 as YYNGEE. The length of the CDR3 is 15 residues. V was trimmed by 0 bases and J by 4 bases, leaving 13 bases between them. CDR3 in amino acids: CASSVAIGATTEAFF. The DNA of the CDR3 is TGTGCCAGCAGCGTAGCTATAGGGGCGACCACTGAAGCTTTCTTT. Combining the CDR3 with reference TRBV9 and TRBJ1-1 gives the whole variable domain DSGVTQTPKHLITATGQRVTLRCSPRSGDLSVYWYQQSLDQGLQFLIQYYNGEERAKGNILERFSAQQFPDLHSELNLSSLELGDSALYFCASSVAIGATTEAFFGQGTRLTVV.

The V and J genes are TRBV9 and TRBJ1-1; no reliable D call. The V end was cut by 2 bases, the J end by 4 bases, with 9 bases between. The CDR3 totals 13 residues. In germline, CDR1 is SGDLS, CDR2 YYNGEE. DNA of the CDR3: TGTGCCAGCAGCGTTACCAGTATCACTGAAGCTTTCTTT. Its protein product is CASSVTSITEAFF.

The rearrangement uses TRBV29-1 and TRBJ2-2; 7 bases fit TRBD1. Germline V CDR1 and CDR2: SQVTM, ANQGSEA. This CDR3 region has 15 residues. J gave up 4 bases and V 2 bases, and 7 bases lay outside the gene matches. In nucleotides, the CDR3 is TGCAGCGTTGAAATTGGGACAGTCACCACCGGGGAGCTGTTTTTT. Its translation: CSVEIGTVTTGELFF.

J is TRBJ1-6 and V is TRBV10-3; 9 bases are shared with TRBD1. V was pared by 0 bases and J by 7 bases, with 1 base of the junction left unmatched. The CDR3 is made up of 15 amino acids. CDR1 is ENHRY and CDR2 is SYGVKD in the germline V gene. CDR3 bases: TGTGCCATCAGTGAGTCGGGGACAGGGAATTCACCCCTCCACTTT. Protein sequence: CAISESGTGNSPLHF.

The genes are TRBV3-1 (or the pseudogene TRBV3-2) and TRBJ1-5; no definite D call. Trimming stripped 2 bases from V and 6 bases from J, with 8 bases between. CDR3 length: 13 residues. The germline gives CDR1 LGHDT, CDR2 YNNKEL (reference sequence). As DNA, the CDR3 is TGTGCCAGCAGCCAATCTCGGAGTCAGCCCCAGCATTTT. This gives the protein CASSQSRSQPQHF.

The rearrangement links TRBV11-2 to TRBJ2-2; tentatively, D is TRBD1 (6 bases). Per the germline V gene, CDR1 is SGHAT and CDR2 is FQNNGV. This CDR3 spans 14 amino acids. Trimming took off 5 bases at V and 5 bases at J, with 12 bases between the two ends. The CDR3 DNA is TGTGCCAGCAGCGCGGACAGAAAGACCGGGGAGCTGTTTTTT. It translates to CASSADRKTGELFF.